The text below deals with one TCR beta chain. This CDR3 contains 15 residues. In germline, CDR1 is WNHNN, CDR2 SYGVQD (reference sequence). The V end was cut by 0 bases, the J end by 8 bases, with 14 bases between. In the authors' workflow: Cell counts per sample came from amplifying reference gene primers. Generated by immunoSEQ multiplex PCR, the TCRdb table keeps only in-frame clones and is missing some. V, J and clone size were drawn from that table, and D and trimming were deduced from the DNA. The data hold a few hundred thousand clones, with 83% observed a single time. The sample comes from a study of blood T cell repertoires in COVID-19.

Specimen: peripheral blood. V gene TRBV10-1 combines with J gene TRBJ2-1; a weak D match, TRBD2 (7 bases). This sequence originates from a man aged 45-65 years with active or convalescent COVID-19. CDR3 bases: TGCGCCAGCAGTGAGTCGGGGGGGCCAACTCATGAGCAGTTCTTC. This sequence encodes CASSESGGPTHEQFF.